The sample holds a few counts of the clone carrying this TCR beta chain. Diagnosis rested on symptoms, serum thyroxine and TRAb, thyroid ultrasound, and orbital computed tomography. Germline V gene sequence: CDR1 LNHDA, CDR2 SQIVND (reference sequence). CDR3 length equals 14 residues. Trimming left V 3 bases short and J 1 base short, with 6 bases between. The sample belongs to a study of T cells in Graves' hyperthyroidism and ophthalmopathy. Researchers amplified the TCR beta CDR3 regions from RNA transcripts. Using the HTBI primer set, a first-round RT-PCR was run on the TCR CDR3. Using its own MiXCR run on the multiplex PCR reads, TCRdb lists one record per CDR3 protein. The repertoire consists of about 570,000 distinct CDR3 sequences, with 12% to 15% occurring once and the leading ten covering about 14%.

The chain links TRBV19 to TRBJ2-2; D not certain. The sequence was obtained from a woman aged 40 to 50 with Graves' hyperthyroidism. Sequenced: blood. In DNA form, the CDR3 reads TGTGCCAGTAGTATGGTAGGGAACACCGGGGAGCTGTTTTTT. Protein: CASSMVGNTGELFF.